The source of this T cell receptor beta chain is a study of cytomegalovirus exposure and HLA in healthy donors. Study observations and caveats: Sequencing probably produced one cluster of sequence variants that were highly shared.

Note on this clone: Its specificity is not known.

Trimming shortened V by 6 bases and J by 0 bases, and 12 bases separated the two germline ends. CDR3 length: 15 residues. The V gene's germline CDR1 is LNHDA and CDR2 SQIVND (reference sequence). PCR was performed using 60 Vbeta and 13 Jbeta primers. Generated by immunoSEQ multiplex PCR, the TCRdb table keeps only in-frame clones and is missing some. The repertoire consists of approximately 150,000 clones, with over 75% occurring once and the leading ten covering under 0.8%. Sequencing was carried out using PBMCs. The chain is built from TRBV19 and TRBJ1-5, with a weak D call TRBD1 (6 bases). The sequence was obtained from a male donor in good health and CMV-seronegative. The CDR3 spells CASSLTGNSNQPQHF. CDR3 DNA: TGTGCCAGTAGCCTGACAGGAAATAGCAATCAGCCCCAGCATTTT.